Included here is one T cell receptor beta chain sequence, with context. The CDR3 contains 17 residues. Germline values: CDR1 MNHEY, CDR2 SMNVEV (reference sequence). V was pared by 5 bases and J by 6 bases, with 11 bases of the junction left unmatched. This record belongs to a study of blood T cell repertoires in COVID-19. Study-wide context: Whether acute or convalescent, the COVID-19 samples came from the United States, Italy and Spain. PBMCs, B-cell-depleted T cells, or T cells were the source of the cDNA or gDNA that made up the material.

In the original analysis: For nucleated cells, counts were estimated from reference gene primer amplification. Produced via immunoSEQ multiplex PCR; TCRdb's table is partial and in-frame only. V and J calls and clone size come straight from that table; D and trimming were deduced from the DNA. The table has more than 250,000 clones, 75% to 85% seen once. The sample consisted of peripheral blood. This TCR derives from a man over 45 with active or convalescent COVID-19. The V call is TRBV27, the J call TRBJ1-6; 9 bases line up with TRBD1. CDR3 protein: CASSPHPLGQGNSPLHF. CDR3 DNA: TGTGCCAGCAGTCCCCACCCTTTGGGACAGGGTAATTCACCCCTCCACTTT.